Listed here are 10 T cell receptor beta chains from one sample, sequenced in a study of cytotoxic CD8 clonotypes in ibrutinib-treated CLL. Some clones are missing from TCRdb's copy, which holds only in-frame ones; the method was immunoSEQ multiplex PCR. The sample holds about 86,000 clones, approximately 86% seen once. Sequences were derived from PBMCs, sampled before ibrutinib treatment. The receptors here all came from a human donor with chronic lymphocytic leukemia.

The CDR3 nucleotides read TGTGCCAGCAGCGTAGGGGAACTAGCGGGATACAATGAGCAGTTCTTC. This gives the protein CASSVGELAGYNEQFF. The chain links TRBV9 to TRBJ2-1, with 10 bases aligning to TRBD2. Germline assignment: CDR1 SGDLS and CDR2 YYNGEE. The CDR3 has 16 amino acids. V lost 0 bases, J lost 4 bases, and 4 bases stayed unmatched.

This rearrangement joins TRBV7-9 to TRBJ2-5, with D possibly matching TRBD1 (6 bases). Germline lookup yields CDR1 SEHNR and CDR2 FQNEAQ (reference sequence). There are 14 residues in the CDR3. V was trimmed by 6 bases and J by 2 bases, leaving 13 bases between them. The CDR3 nucleotides are TGTGCCAGCAGTAAACGGGACACACAAGAGACCCAGTACTTC. It specifies CASSKRDTQETQYF.

In DNA form, the CDR3 reads TGTGCCAGCACGCGACAGGGGGCTAATGGAAACACCATATATTTT. Translation: CASTRQGANGNTIYF. V gene TRBV6-1 combines with J gene TRBJ1-3; 10 bases fit TRBD1. This CDR3 has 15 amino acids. Germline CDR1 is MNHNS and CDR2 is SASEGT. Unmatched junction bases numbered 6, after V lost 7 bases and J lost 3 bases.

The rearrangement links TRBV5-1 to TRBJ1-3, with a weak D call TRBD1 (5 bases). Trimming pared 8 bases from V and 0 bases from J, leaving 15 bases between. There are 15 residues in the CDR3. Germline V gene lookup returns CDR1 SGHRS and CDR2 YFSETQ. CDR3 amino acids: CASRSGTSSGNTIYF. CDR3 nucleotides: TGCGCCAGTCGCTCAGGGACCAGCTCTGGAAACACCATATATTTT.

This chain uses TRBV4-1 with TRBJ2-7; 10 bases align to TRBD1. The ends lost 6 bases at V and 4 bases at J; junction bases unmatched: 9. Germline lookup yields CDR1 MGHRA and CDR2 YSYEKL. This CDR3 contains 15 residues. CDR3 coding DNA: TGCGCCAGCAGACTCGCTGACAGGGGGCGGTACGAGCAGTACTTC. Its translation: CASRLADRGRYEQYF.

The chain combines TRBV5-4 with TRBJ2-7, with 12 bases that match TRBD2. Germline CDR1 reads SGHNT; CDR2 reads YYREEE (reference sequence). V lost 4 bases and J lost 1; bases outside the gene matches: 6. The CDR3 length is 16 residues. The CDR3 loop is CASSHAGTSGSYEQYF. As DNA, the CDR3 is TGTGCCAGCAGCCACGCGGGGACTAGCGGGTCCTACGAGCAGTACTTC.

The chain links TRBV6-5 to TRBJ1-1; D is perhaps TRBD1 (5 bases). The ends were cut back, 4 bases at V and 1 base at J, with 10 bases in the middle. Germline V gives CDR1 MNHEY, CDR2 SVGAGI. This CDR3 region has 14 residues. The CDR3: CASSSFGGNTEAFF. The CDR3 nucleotides are TGTGCCAGCAGTTCCTTTGGGGGGAACACTGAAGCTTTCTTT.

This chain joins TRBV21-1 and TRBJ1-5; TRBD1 is the table's D call and was not checked against the DNA. TRBV21-1 is a pseudogene locus. The CDR3 sequence is 15 residues long. The DNA of the CDR3 is TGTGCCAGCAGCAAAGGTACAGGGGGCCATCAGCCCCAGCATTTT. Its translation is CASSKGTGGHQPQHF.

The table lists this clone with a count of one. A junction end diverges from the germline sequence, so it may reflect a read error. J is TRBJ2-7 and V is TRBV28; TRBD2 matches at 8 bases. The CDR3 is made up of 15 amino acids. Per germline, CDR1 MDHEN and CDR2 SYDVKM. Written as DNA, the CDR3 is TGTGCCAGCAGCTTATGGGCCGGGGGGGGCTACGAGCAGTACTTC. Amino acids: CASSLWAGGGYEQYF.

The chain links TRBV27 to TRBJ2-7, with 8 positions matching TRBD1. CDR1 is MNHEY and CDR2 is SMNVEV in the germline V gene (reference sequence). V lost 6 bases and J lost 4; bases outside the gene matches: 14. The CDR3 has 16 amino acids. The chain's CDR3 is CASSPGTGRRIYEQYF. The CDR3 DNA reads as TGTGCCAGCAGCCCCGGGACAGGCCGGAGGATATACGAGCAGTACTTC.